The T cell receptor (beta chain) described here comes from a study of blood T cell repertoires in COVID-19. This clone was observed once. V lost 4 bases to trimming and J lost 4 bases; unmatched junction nucleotides: 7. Germline CDR1 reads SEHNR; CDR2 reads FQNEAQ (reference sequence). This CDR3 is built from 15 residues. Libraries were prepared by immunoSEQ multiplex PCR; TCRdb keeps only in-frame clonotypes and omits some of them. The profile covers about 140,000 clones, with around 87% appearing a single time and under 6.5% taken by the ten largest. V and J are TRBV7-9 and TRBJ1-3, with TRBD1 identical over 7 bases. The clonotype originates from a human donor in a cohort sampled during active COVID-19. The material sequenced was peripheral blood. The CDR3 DNA is TGTGCCAGCAGCTCTCAGGGGGGTGCCGGAAACACCATATATTTT. It translates to CASSSQGGAGNTIYF.